The source of this TCR beta chain is a study of blood T cell repertoires in COVID-19. TCRdb's copy holds only in-frame clones and misses some; the assay was immunoSEQ multiplex PCR. Of around 150,000 clones in the sample, approximately 88% were seen once. The V end lost 0 bases, the J end lost 11 bases, and 14 bases lay between the germline ends. Germline values: CDR1 LGHNA, CDR2 YSLEER. This CDR3 has 14 residues. Sequences were obtained from PBMCs or T cells enriched from blood (not recorded which). This TCR was sampled from a man in his 70s who had been exposed to COVID-19. This chain uses TRBV4-3 with TRBJ1-3, with a possible D match to TRBD1 (5 bases). This CDR3 reads CASSQDLGGMAIYF. For the CDR3, the DNA is TGCGCCAGCAGCCAAGATCTCGGGGGTATGGCCATATATTTT.